Listed below are T cell receptor beta chains from one sample, sequenced in a study of technical replicates of blood from a few donors. Sequencing was performed with immunoSEQ multiplex PCR; in TCRdb, only in-frame clones are kept and a portion is missing. The table lists approximately 88,000 clones, 85% to 95% of them singletons. Sample: T cells isolated from PBMCs. The receptors were sampled from a human donor in good health. Both conserved end residues are part of each CDR3. The D gene is left open where the match is weak. Clone size is not always given. Where it is, it says once, few, many or a class for expanded clones.

DNA	CDR3	size	D	J	V
TGTGCCAGCAGTGAAGGGGGACAGGGAACTGAAGCTTTCTTT	CASSEGGQGTEAFF	few	TRBD1	TRBJ1-1	TRBV6-1
TGTGCCAGCAGGCCCGGGATAGGTGTGGGTACCGGGGAGCTGTTTTTT	CASRPGIGVGTGELFF	NA	NA	TRBJ2-2	TRBV7-2
TGTGCCAGCACATCCCCGGGACAGGGTTATCGCTACACCTTC	CASTSPGQGYRYTF	NA	TRBD1	TRBJ1-2	TRBV13
TGTGCCAGCAGCTGGCCCGGTAGGGGGCGGATTGGGTATGGCTACACCTTC	CASSWPGRGRIGYGYTF	NA	TRBD1	TRBJ1-2	TRBV11-2
TGTGCCAGCAGTAAGAGCCCAGGCCAAGAGACCCAGTACTTC	CASSKSPGQETQYF	NA	NA	TRBJ2-5	TRBV28
TGTGCCTGGAGTGAAACAGGGGGTTTTTATTCACCCCTCCACTTT	CAWSETGGFYSPLHF	NA	TRBD1	TRBJ1-6	TRBV30
TGTGCCAGCTCTAGGATGGACAGGGTTCTAGCTTTCTTT	CASSRMDRVLAFF	NA	TRBD1	TRBJ1-1	TRBV6-5
TGTGCCAGCACCCCCCAACTAGCGGGGGGGAGGGAGCAGTACTTC	CASTPQLAGGREQYF	NA	NA	TRBJ2-7	TRBV21-1
TGTGCCAGCAGCCCCGTCGGAGCCTACAATGAGCAGTTCTTC	CASSPVGAYNEQFF	NA	NA	TRBJ2-1	TRBV9
TGCGCCAGCAGCTTTTGGACAGGGGCTGGAAACACCATATATTTT	CASSFWTGAGNTIYF	NA	TRBD1	TRBJ1-3	TRBV5-1
TGTGCCACCAGCAGAGATAGGGACAGCTCTGGAAACACCATATATTTT	CATSRDRDSSGNTIYF	NA	TRBD1	TRBJ1-3	TRBV15
TGCGCCAGCAGCCACCCCGGGACAGGGGAGGACAAGCAGTACTTC	CASSHPGTGEDKQYF	NA	TRBD1	TRBJ2-7	TRBV4-1
TGCGCCAGCAGCCAAGCGACGGACAGGGTAAGCGAGCAGTACTTC	CASSQATDRVSEQYF	once	TRBD1	TRBJ2-7	TRBV4-1
TGCGCCAGCAGCCAAGCCCCCTTAGGGGAGGACGAGCAGTACTTC	CASSQAPLGEDEQYF	NA	NA	TRBJ2-7	TRBV4-1
TGTGCCAGCAGTTGGGGACAGGGGACCTACGAGCAGTACTTC	CASSWGQGTYEQYF	NA	TRBD1	TRBJ2-7	TRBV7-6
TGTGCCAGCAGAGATACAGGGGGCGCGGGATATGGCTACACCTTC	CASRDTGGAGYGYTF	NA	TRBD1	TRBJ1-2	TRBV9
TGTGCCAGCAGCTTGTGGGGACAGGGAGGCAGTGAGGAAAAACTGTTTTTT	CASSLWGQGGSEEKLFF	NA	TRBD1	TRBJ1-4	TRBV5-5
TGTGCCAGCAGCACAGCCGGGACAGGGCGGGGCGAGCAGTACTTC	CASSTAGTGRGEQYF	NA	TRBD1	TRBJ2-7	TRBV7-8
TGTGCCAGCAGCAACGTAAGGGGCCAAGAGACCCAGTACTTC	CASSNVRGQETQYF	NA	NA	TRBJ2-5	TRBV11-2
TGTGCCAGCAGTAAGAGACAGGGAGTGAGCACAGATACGCAGTATTTT	CASSKRQGVSTDTQYF	NA	TRBD1	TRBJ2-3	TRBV27
TGCGCCAGCAGCCAGGGACAGTTTAATTCACCCCTCCACTTT	CASSQGQFNSPLHF	NA	TRBD1	TRBJ1-6	TRBV4-1
TGTGCCAGCAGTGAAGGGGGCACTCAGCCCCAGCATTTT	CASSEGGTQPQHF	NA	NA	TRBJ1-5	TRBV25-1
TGTGCCAGCAGCTTGTGGGAGGTGAACACTGAAGCTTTCTTT	CASSLWEVNTEAFF	NA	NA	TRBJ1-1	TRBV5-6
TGTGCCAGCAGCTTATGGGATCGACAGGGACAAGAGACCCAGTACTTC	CASSLWDRQGQETQYF	NA	TRBD1	TRBJ2-5	TRBV11-3
TGTGCCAGCAGCCAAAAACAGGGGAACTATGGCTACACCTTC	CASSQKQGNYGYTF	NA	TRBD1	TRBJ1-2	TRBV11-2
TGTGCCATCGAAGAAGGGACACCACACTCTGGGGCCAACGTCCTGACTTTC	CAIEEGTPHSGANVLTF	NA	NA	TRBJ2-6	TRBV10-3
TGTGCCAGTAGTTCACAGGGACGGAATTCACCCCTCCACTTT	CASSSQGRNSPLHF	NA	NA	TRBJ1-6	TRBV19
TGTGCCAGCAGCTTAGATTACCCTAGCGGGAGTACAGATACGCAGTATTTT	CASSLDYPSGSTDTQYF	NA	TRBD2	TRBJ2-3	TRBV11-2
TGTGCCAGCAGCTTGATTGGGAGGGCTAATGAAAAACTGTTTTTT	CASSLIGRANEKLFF	NA	NA	TRBJ1-4	TRBV5-6
TGTGCCAGCACGCCGGGACTAGCGAGGAACACAGATACGCAGTATTTT	CASTPGLARNTDTQYF	NA	TRBD2	TRBJ2-3	TRBV18
TGCGCCAGCAGTGAGTCTCGCGGGGGCCACAATGAGCAGTTCTTC	CASSESRGGHNEQFF	NA	NA	TRBJ2-1	TRBV10-1
TGCGCCAGCAGCCAAGATGGGGGGTTAAATGGCTACACCTTC	CASSQDGGLNGYTF	once	NA	TRBJ1-2	TRBV4-1
TGTGCCAGCAGCACCGGGACTAGCGGGACAGTAACCGGGGAGCTGTTTTTT	CASSTGTSGTVTGELFF	NA	TRBD2	TRBJ2-2	TRBV28
TGTGCCAGCAGCTTGGAACAGACCTACGAGCAGTACTTC	CASSLEQTYEQYF	NA	NA	TRBJ2-7	TRBV5-6
TGTGCCAGCAGCACAGACAGGGAGTCCCTCTCCTACGAGCAGTACTTC	CASSTDRESLSYEQYF	NA	NA	TRBJ2-7	TRBV21-1
TGTGCCACCCCGGACAGTGGGGATGAGCAGTTCTTC	CATPDSGDEQFF	NA	NA	TRBJ2-1	TRBV2
TGTGCCAGCAGCTCACTAAGGAGCCGAGAGACCCAGTACTTC	CASSSLRSRETQYF	once	NA	TRBJ2-5	TRBV5-4
TGTGCCAGTAGTAGGACAGGGACGGACTATGGCTACACCTTC	CASSRTGTDYGYTF	NA	TRBD1	TRBJ1-2	TRBV19
TGTGCCAGCAGGCTGCGGGGGGTAGTATCGAGGACTGAAGCTTTCTTT	CASRLRGVVSRTEAFF	NA	NA	TRBJ1-1	TRBV5-6
TGTGCCAGCAGACCATATCAGGGGGGAAACACTGAAGCTTTCTTT	CASRPYQGGNTEAFF	NA	TRBD1	TRBJ1-1	TRBV11-1
TGTGCCAGCAGTGAATCTTACAGCTCCACCGGGGAGCTGTTTTTT	CASSESYSSTGELFF	NA	NA	TRBJ2-2	TRBV2
TGTGCCTGGAGTACAGGGGACGAAAACACCATATATTTT	CAWSTGDENTIYF	NA	TRBD1	TRBJ1-3	TRBV30
TGCGCCAGCAGACTAGCGGGGGTAGCCAAAAACATTCAGTACTTC	CASRLAGVAKNIQYF	NA	TRBD2	TRBJ2-4	TRBV10-2
TGTGCCAGCAGTGAACAGGGGTCACAGCCCCAGCATTTT	CASSEQGSQPQHF	NA	NA	TRBJ1-5	TRBV6-1
TGTGCCAGCAGCTTAGATCAGTGGCGGGATACCTACAATGAGCAGTTCTTC	CASSLDQWRDTYNEQFF	once	NA	TRBJ2-1	TRBV11-2
TGTGCCAGCAGCTCACCCAAGACAGGGGGTGGGACGTCCACTGAAGCTTTCTTT	CASSSPKTGGGTSTEAFF	NA	TRBD1	TRBJ1-1	TRBV7-9
TGCGCCAGCAGCCCCCTAGCGGGAGTGCTCGGGGCCAACGTCCTGACTTTC	CASSPLAGVLGANVLTF	NA	TRBD2	TRBJ2-6	TRBV5-1
TGTGCCAGCAAAGGGACTAGCGGTACCGCCTACGAGCAGTACTTC	CASKGTSGTAYEQYF	NA	TRBD2	TRBJ2-7	TRBV6-6
TGTGCCAGCAGCTTAGACTTTCGGACAGATACGCAGTATTTT	CASSLDFRTDTQYF	NA	NA	TRBJ2-3	TRBV7-9
TGTGCCAGCAGCTTCATTTACGACAGGAGTAATGAAAAACTGTTTTTT	CASSFIYDRSNEKLFF	few	NA	TRBJ1-4	TRBV7-9
TGTGCCATCAGTGCCCTAGCGGGGGGTACGGGCACCGGGGAGCTGTTTTTT	CAISALAGGTGTGELFF	NA	TRBD2	TRBJ2-2	TRBV10-3
TGCAGCGTTGAAGATCAAACCTACGAGCAGTACTTC	CSVEDQTYEQYF	NA	NA	TRBJ2-7	TRBV29-1
TGCGCCAGCAGCTCAGGGACAGGGGTTTCCTACGAGCAGTACTTC	CASSSGTGVSYEQYF	NA	TRBD1	TRBJ2-7	TRBV5-1
TGTGCCAGCAGTGAAGACCGGACAGGGAGGAATGGCGGAGCTTTCTTT	CASSEDRTGRNGGAFF	NA	TRBD1	TRBJ1-1	TRBV27